The subject of this entry is one TCR beta chain. Its specificity is unknown. Samples of blood were obtained at baseline, on cycle 4 day 1, and on cycle 7 day 1. The data are from a study of OX40 agonist ivuxolimab in advanced cancers. Whole-study context: Ivuxolimab, an antibody acting as an agonist of OX40 (CD134), was used to treat patients.

Germline V CDR1 and CDR2: MDHEN, SYDVKM. The CDR3 is 13 residues long. V lost 10 bases and J 3 bases, leaving 14 bases between the germline ends. Here immunoSEQ multiplex PCR was the method, and the copy in TCRdb shows in-frame clones only, minus some. The sample shows tens of thousands of clones, 90% to 95% of them seen only once. Study results and limitations: Still undetermined is the antigen specificity of the expanded peripheral T cells. More expanded clones were seen, on average, in CD8+ T cells than in CD4+.

This sequence joins TRBV28 and TRBJ2-3; either TRBD1 or TRBD2 may supply D (6 bases each). The sequencing used CD4+ or CD8+ T cells sorted from blood, collected in a trial of the OX40 agonist ivuxolimab. The TCR sequence derives from an adult with an advanced solid tumor such as melanoma, head and neck, liver or kidney cancer. The CDR3 DNA reads as TGTGCCACCTTGGAGGGGGTTACAGATACGCAGTATTTT. Encoded protein: CATLEGVTDTQYF. Full variable domain (remainder filled in from reference TRBV28 and TRBJ2-3): DVKVTQSSRYLVKRTGEKVFLECVQDMDHENMFWYRQDPGLGLRLIYFSYDVKMKEKGDIPEGYSVSREKKERFSLILESASTNQTSMYLCATLEGVTDTQYFGPGTRLTVL.